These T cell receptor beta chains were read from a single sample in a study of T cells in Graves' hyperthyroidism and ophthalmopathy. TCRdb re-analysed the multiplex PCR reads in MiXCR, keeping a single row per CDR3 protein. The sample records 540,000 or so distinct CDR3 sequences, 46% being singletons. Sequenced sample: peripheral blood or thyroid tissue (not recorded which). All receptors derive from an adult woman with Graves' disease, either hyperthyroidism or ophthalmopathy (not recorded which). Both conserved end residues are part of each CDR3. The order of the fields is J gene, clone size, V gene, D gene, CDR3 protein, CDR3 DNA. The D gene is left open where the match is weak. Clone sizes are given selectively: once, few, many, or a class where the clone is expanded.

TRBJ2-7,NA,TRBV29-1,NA,CSVLSPWSLHYEQYF,TGCAGCGTTTTATCCCCGTGGAGCCTCCACTACGAGCAGTACTTC
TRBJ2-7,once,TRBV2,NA,CASTYSGRSYEQYF,TGTGCCAGCACGTACAGTGGAAGATCCTACGAGCAGTACTTC
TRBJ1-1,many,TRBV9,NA,CASSVGGYTEAFF,TGTGCCAGCAGCGTAGGTGGCTACACTGAAGCTTTCTTT
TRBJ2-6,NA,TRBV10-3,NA,CAISRVSLSGANVLTF,TGTGCCATCAGCCGTGTCTCCCTCTCTGGGGCCAACGTCCTGACTTTC
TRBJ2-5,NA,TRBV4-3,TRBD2,CASSFQTSGGIETQYF,TGCGCCAGCAGCTTTCAGACTAGCGGGGGTATAGAGACCCAGTACTTC
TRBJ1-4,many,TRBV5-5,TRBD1,CASSLAPTGTVNEKLFF,TGTGCCAGCAGTCTTGCACCTACCGGGACAGTCAATGAAAAACTGTTTTTT
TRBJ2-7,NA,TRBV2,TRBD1,CASSEGQDRLDEQYF,TGTGCCAGCAGTGAAGGGCAGGACAGGCTGGACGAGCAGTACTTC
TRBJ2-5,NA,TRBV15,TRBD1,CATSRRQGQETQYF,TGTGCCACCAGCAGAAGACAGGGCCAAGAGACCCAGTACTTC
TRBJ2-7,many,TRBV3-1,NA,CASSPEGWSYEQYF,TGTGCCAGCAGCCCCGAAGGGTGGAGCTACGAGCAGTACTTC
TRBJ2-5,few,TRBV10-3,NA,CAISESPAEEGETQYF,TGTGCCATCAGTGAGTCGCCGGCCGAGGAGGGAGAGACCCAGTACTTC
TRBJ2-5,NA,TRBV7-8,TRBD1,CASSSRTGTGSLRETQYF,TGTGCCAGCAGCTCACGGACCGGGACAGGGTCCCTGCGAGAGACCCAGTACTTC
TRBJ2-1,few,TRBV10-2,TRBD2,CASRRSGSINEQFF,TGCGCCAGCCGTCGGAGCGGGAGCATCAATGAGCAGTTCTTC
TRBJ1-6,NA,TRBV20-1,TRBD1,CSATQGGSTYNSPLHF,TGCAGTGCTACCCAGGGGGGCTCTACCTATAATTCACCCCTCCACTTT
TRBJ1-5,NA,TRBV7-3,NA,CASSLTSASTGDVDSNQPQHF,TGTGCCAGCAGCTTAACGTCTGCCAGCACCGGGGACGTTGATAGCAATCAGCCCCAGCATTTT
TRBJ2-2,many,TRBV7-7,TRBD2,CASTGLAGGANTGELFF,TGTGCTAGCACCGGACTAGCGGGAGGAGCGAACACCGGGGAGCTGTTTTTT
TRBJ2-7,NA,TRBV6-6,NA,CASSDDPVGHEQYF,TGTGCCAGCAGCGATGACCCTGTTGGCCACGAGCAGTACTTC
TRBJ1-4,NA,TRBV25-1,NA,CASRRGKGLFF,TGTGCCAGCAGAAGGGGAAAGGGACTGTTTTTT
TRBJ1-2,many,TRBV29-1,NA,CSVEFQDTTYGYTF,TGCAGCGTTGAATTCCAGGACACAACCTATGGCTACACCTTC
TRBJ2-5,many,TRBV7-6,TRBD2,CASSVAREQQDQYF,TGTGCCAGCAGCGTTGCGCGGGAGCAACAGGACCAGTACTTC
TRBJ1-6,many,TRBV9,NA,CASSVGTRTNSPLHF,TGTGCCAGCAGCGTAGGAACGCGAACTAATTCACCCCTCCACTTT
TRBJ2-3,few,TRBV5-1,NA,CASSPTTRGTDTQYF,TGCGCCAGCAGCCCCACCACCAGGGGCACAGATACGCAGTATTTT
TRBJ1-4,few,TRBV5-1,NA,CASSVTRPNEKLFF,TGCGCCAGCAGCGTAACACGTCCTAATGAAAAACTGTTTTTT
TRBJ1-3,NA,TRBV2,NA,CASSDTEAPRNTIYF,TGTGCCAGCAGTGATACCGAGGCCCCCCGAAACACCATATATTTT
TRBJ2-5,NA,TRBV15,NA,CATSSSSPTETQYF,TGTGCCACCAGCAGCTCGTCCCCGACGGAGACCCAGTACTTC
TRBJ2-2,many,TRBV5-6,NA,CASSLRQATNTGELFF,TGTGCCAGCAGCTTGAGACAGGCCACGAACACCGGGGAGCTGTTTTTT
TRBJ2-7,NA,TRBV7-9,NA,CASSGGEVGEQYF,TGTGCCAGCTCCGGAGGGGAGGTGGGCGAGCAGTACTTC
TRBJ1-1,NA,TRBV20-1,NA,CSARDGVAGNTEAFF,TGCAGTGCTAGAGATGGGGTAGCCGGAAACACTGAAGCTTTCTTT
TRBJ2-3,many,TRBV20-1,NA,CSASGGPRTHTQYF,TGCAGTGCTAGCGGGGGTCCCAGAACTCATACGCAGTATTTT
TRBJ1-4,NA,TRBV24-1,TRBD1,CATSHGQGRSEKLFF,TGTGCCACCAGTCACGGACAGGGGAGGTCGGAAAAACTGTTTTTT
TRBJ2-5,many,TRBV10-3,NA,CAISERPLETQYF,TGTGCCATCAGTGAGCGTCCTCTTGAGACCCAGTACTTC
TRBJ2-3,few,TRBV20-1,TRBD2,CSARPSWTSMDTQYF,TGCAGTGCTAGACCCTCGTGGACTAGTATGGATACGCAGTATTTT
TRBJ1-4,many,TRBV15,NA,CATSRAVQLNEKLFF,TGTGCCACCAGCAGAGCCGTGCAGCTAAATGAAAAACTGTTTTTT
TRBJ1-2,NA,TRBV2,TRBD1,CASSATQGAGYTF,TGTGCCAGCAGCGCGACTCAGGGGGCGGGCTACACCTTC
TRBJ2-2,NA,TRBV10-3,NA,CAIGNSGANVLTFGAGELFF,NA
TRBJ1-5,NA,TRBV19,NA,CASSIAYRYSNQPQHF,TGTGCCAGTAGTATAGCCTACAGGTATAGCAATCAGCCCCAGCATTTT
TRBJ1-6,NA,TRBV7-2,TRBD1,CASSFHGGGTGTPPLHF,TGTGCCAGCAGCTTCCACGGGGGGGGGACAGGGACGCCACCCCTCCACTTT
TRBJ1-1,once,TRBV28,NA,CASRGTPRNTEAFF,TGTGCCAGCAGGGGGACACCGAGGAACACTGAAGCTTTCTTT
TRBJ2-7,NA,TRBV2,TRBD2,CASSPLAGGLYF,TGTGCCAGCAGTCCACTAGCGGGAGGGCTGTACTTC
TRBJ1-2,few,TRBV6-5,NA,CASSLLNRDPYGYTF,TGTGCCAGCAGTTTACTTAATCGGGACCCCTATGGCTACACCTTC
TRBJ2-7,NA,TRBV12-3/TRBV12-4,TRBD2,CASSWGGGYEQYF,TGTGCCAGCAGTTGGGGGGGGGGCTACGAGCAGTACTTC
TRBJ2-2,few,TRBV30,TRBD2,CAWRELAGGNTGELFF,TGTGCCTGGAGGGAACTAGCGGGAGGAAACACCGGGGAGCTGTTTTTT